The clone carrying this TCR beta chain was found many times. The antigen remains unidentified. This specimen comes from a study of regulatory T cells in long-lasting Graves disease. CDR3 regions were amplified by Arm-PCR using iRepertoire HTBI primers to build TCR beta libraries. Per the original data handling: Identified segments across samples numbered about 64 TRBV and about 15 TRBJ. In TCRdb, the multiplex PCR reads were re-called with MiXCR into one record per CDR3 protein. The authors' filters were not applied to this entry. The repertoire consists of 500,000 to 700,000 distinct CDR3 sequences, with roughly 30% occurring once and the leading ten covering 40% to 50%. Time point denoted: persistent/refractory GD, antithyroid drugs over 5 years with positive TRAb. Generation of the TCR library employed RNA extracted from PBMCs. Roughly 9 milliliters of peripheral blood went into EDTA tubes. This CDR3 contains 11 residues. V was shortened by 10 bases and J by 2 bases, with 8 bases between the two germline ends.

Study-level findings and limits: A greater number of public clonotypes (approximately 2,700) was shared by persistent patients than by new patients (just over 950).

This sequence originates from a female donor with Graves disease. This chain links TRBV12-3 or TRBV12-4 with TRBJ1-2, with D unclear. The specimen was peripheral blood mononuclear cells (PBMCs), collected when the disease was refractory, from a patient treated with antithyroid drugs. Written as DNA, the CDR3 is TGTGCCATTAGGGTGAACTATGGCTACACCTTC. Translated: CAIRVNYGYTF.